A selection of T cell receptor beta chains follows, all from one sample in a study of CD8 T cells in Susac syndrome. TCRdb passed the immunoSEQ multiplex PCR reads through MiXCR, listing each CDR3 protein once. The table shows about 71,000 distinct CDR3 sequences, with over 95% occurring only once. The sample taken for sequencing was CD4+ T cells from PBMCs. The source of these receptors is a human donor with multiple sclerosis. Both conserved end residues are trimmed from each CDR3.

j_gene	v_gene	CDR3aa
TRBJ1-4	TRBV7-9	ASSSYRDTTNEKLF
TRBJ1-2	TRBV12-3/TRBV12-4	ASTSWGYGYT
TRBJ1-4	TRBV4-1	ASRRQGVNEKLF
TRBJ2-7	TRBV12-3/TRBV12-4	ASSARTYEQY
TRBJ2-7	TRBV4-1	ASSPPGLADSYEQY
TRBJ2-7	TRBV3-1	ASSPEGLGVYEQY
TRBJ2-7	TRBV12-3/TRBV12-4	ASSYGTGGYGVEQY
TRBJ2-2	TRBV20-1	SAPIAGGSTTGELF
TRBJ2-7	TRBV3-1	ASSQYLWGVTESSYEQY
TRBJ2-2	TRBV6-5	ASRQGTGELF
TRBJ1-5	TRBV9	ASSPLNTGGDQPQH
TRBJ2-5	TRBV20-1	SARGGGNQETQY
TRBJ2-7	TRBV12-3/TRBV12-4	ASALIGAYEQY
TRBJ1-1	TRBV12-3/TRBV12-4	ASRDRPNTEAF
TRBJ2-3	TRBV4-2	ASSQDLSDLPHTQY
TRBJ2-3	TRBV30	AWSGQGRDTQY
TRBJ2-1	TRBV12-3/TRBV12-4	ASRLGSGLAGGNEQF
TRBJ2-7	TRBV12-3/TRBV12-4	ASSFTGTHYEQY
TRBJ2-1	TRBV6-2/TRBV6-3	ASSNYQGYEQF
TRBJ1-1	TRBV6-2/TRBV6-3	ASRHRPTVLTEAF
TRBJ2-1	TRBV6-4	ASSDSLAGGGNEQF
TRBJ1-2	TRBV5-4	ASSSGTPTALYGYT
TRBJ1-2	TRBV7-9	ASGDSYGYT
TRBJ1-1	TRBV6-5	ASSYSWNTEAF
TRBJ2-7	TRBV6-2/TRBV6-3	ASGGTGNEQY
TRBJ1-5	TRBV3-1	ASSQDNQPQH
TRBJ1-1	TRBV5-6	ASSLPVNTEAF